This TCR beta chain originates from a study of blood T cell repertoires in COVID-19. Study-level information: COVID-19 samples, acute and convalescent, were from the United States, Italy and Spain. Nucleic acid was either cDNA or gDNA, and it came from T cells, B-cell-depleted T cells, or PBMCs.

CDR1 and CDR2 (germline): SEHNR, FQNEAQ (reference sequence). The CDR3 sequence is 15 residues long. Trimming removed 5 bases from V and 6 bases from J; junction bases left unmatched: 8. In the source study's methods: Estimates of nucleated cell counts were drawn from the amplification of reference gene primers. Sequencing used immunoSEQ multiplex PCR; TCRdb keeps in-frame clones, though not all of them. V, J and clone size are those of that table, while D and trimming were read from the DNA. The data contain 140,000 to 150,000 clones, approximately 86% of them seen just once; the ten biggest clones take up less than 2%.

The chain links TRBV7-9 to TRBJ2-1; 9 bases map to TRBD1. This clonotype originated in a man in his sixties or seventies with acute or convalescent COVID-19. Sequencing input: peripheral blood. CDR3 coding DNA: TGTGCCAGCAGCGAGGGACAGGGAGCGTCCAATGAGCAGTTCTTC. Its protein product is CASSEGQGASNEQFF.